This entry is about one T cell receptor (beta chain). Antigen specificity is unknown. This sample is part of a study of STAT5B mutations in CD4+ large granular lymphocyte leukemia. Study-wide results and caveats: Compared with healthy controls (2/35), patient top clones favored TRBV06 (8/27). No patients shared main leukemic clonotypes, though less than 30% appeared at low frequency elsewhere. Patient CD4-sorted repertoires looked more clonal than healthy CD4+ repertoires, even without putative leukemic clones.

This CDR3 spans 16 amino acids. Germline V gene data show CDR1 as SGHNT and CDR2 as YYREEE (reference sequence). V trimming: 5 bases; J trimming: 5 bases; junction bases outside the gene matches: 13. Profiled with immunoSEQ multiplex PCR; TCRdb holds only in-frame clones, not every one. The sample consists of some 40,000 clones, 85% of them appearing once. The rearrangement joins TRBV5-4 to TRBJ2-5, with TRBD2 identical over 9 bases. Sequencing input: CD4+ T cells from blood buffy coats. The receptor was isolated from a human donor in good health. CDR3 coding DNA: TGTGCCAGCAGGCAAGTCGCGGGAGGGCCGGAGGAGACCCAGTACTTC. Translating it yields CASRQVAGGPEETQYF.